This record looks at one T cell receptor (beta chain) sequence and its context. Its matching antigen is unknown. The data originate from a study of graft-versus-host responses after intestinal transplantation. The overall study: The whole recipient group had anti-thymocyte globulin induction followed by tacrolimus and steroids for roughly three years. Notes on the study in general: Early post-transplant HvG declines showed an association with peak circulating GvH clone levels. GvH clones surfaced in recipient marrow, some emerging earlier in ileum or blood. Where graft-donor T cell macrochimerism was present, patients had high graft-versus-host to host-versus-graft clonal ratios in allografts.

This CDR3 has 15 amino acids. Trimming shortened V by 2 bases and J by 8 bases, and 16 bases separated the two germline ends. Per the germline V gene, CDR1 is LNHDA and CDR2 is SQIVND (reference sequence). Profiled with immunoSEQ multiplex PCR; TCRdb holds only in-frame clones, not every one. The table lists 100,000 to 120,000 clones, just under 95% of them singletons, with about 0.51% in the top ten. Sequencing used unstimulated CD8+ T cells sorted from spleen or lymph node cells, obtained before intestinal transplant. This chain connects TRBV19 to TRBJ2-1; D is possibly TRBD1 or TRBD2 (5 bases each). This TCR derives from a human donor who received an intestinal transplant. CDR3 in DNA: TGTGCCAGTAGTATATTCGGGGCCAGACCCGATGAGCAGTTCTTC. Translated, it gives CASSIFGARPDEQFF.